This TCR beta chain is from a study of spatial heterogeneity in lung cancer. General observations from the study: Ubiquitous expanded tumor TCRs were seen in blood more at resection than at follow-up.

Via MiXCR, TCRdb re-called the 5' RACE reads, giving one row per CDR3 protein. The data show tens of thousands of distinct CDR3 sequences, roughly 7% seen once. A few counts support this clonotype. Antigen specificity is unknown. Documented time point: sample taken at primary tumor resection. Whole RNA, which was extracted from tumor, nontumor lung tissue or frozen PBMC, was sequenced without any cell sorting. This CDR3 region has 14 residues. Germline assignment: CDR1 DFQATT and CDR2 SNEGSKA (reference sequence). The germline V and J ends were trimmed by 3 bases and 0 bases, with 12 bases remaining between them.

The sequence came from a female donor with early-stage non-small cell lung cancer. Sequenced material: PBMCs, taken at surgery. The chain carries TRBV20-1 and TRBJ2-7; the D gene is possibly TRBD1 (5 bases). CDR3 nucleotide sequence: TGCAGTGCTAGGGGCAGGGCGAGCTCCTACGAGCAGTACTTC. Translation gives CSARGRASSYEQYF.